The 11 T cell receptor beta chains reported below all come from one sample, sequenced in a study of cytomegalovirus exposure and HLA in healthy donors. PCR was performed using 60 Vbeta and 13 Jbeta primers. Profiled with immunoSEQ multiplex PCR; TCRdb holds only in-frame clones, not every one. The sample comprises 70,000 to 90,000 clones, roughly 61% of which are singletons, and over 14% rests with the top ten. Sequenced input: PBMCs. These receptors all come from a woman aged 40-49 years in good health and CMV-seropositive.

This clone was found a few times. The J gene is TRBJ2-7, the V gene TRBV27, with D tentatively TRBD2 (5 bases). The ends were cut back, 3 bases at V and 7 bases at J, with 7 bases in the middle. The CDR3 covers 11 residues. In germline, CDR1 is MNHEY, CDR2 SMNVEV (reference sequence). The CDR3 bases are TGTGCCAGCAGTTTCCGGGGTGAGCAGTACTTC. Encoded protein: CASSFRGEQYF.

The rearrangement uses TRBV4-3 and TRBJ1-1; TRBD1 agrees at 8 bases. This CDR3 spans 15 amino acids. CDR1 LGHNA and CDR2 YSLEER come from the germline V gene. V was clipped by 1 base and J by 5 bases; unmatched bases: 6. CDR3 in DNA: TGCGCCAGCAGCCAAGTTCCAGGGGGCTGGACTGAAGCTTTCTTT. Encoded protein: CASSQVPGGWTEAFF.

The chain links TRBV10-3 to TRBJ2-7; 11 nucleotides match TRBD2. CDR3 length: 19 residues. Germline-derived CDR1 and CDR2 are ENHRY and SYGVKD. Trimming took 8 bases from V and 3 from J; bases not matched to a gene: 21. The CDR3 here is CAIGRELAGGHIVGYEQYF. Here the CDR3 DNA reads TGTGCCATCGGAAGAGAGCTAGCGGGAGGACACATTGTAGGCTACGAGCAGTACTTC.

This clone is a singleton in its sample. The chain links TRBV6-1 to TRBJ2-7; D is uncertain. CDR1 is MNHNS and CDR2 is SASEGT in the germline V gene. Trimming pared 0 bases from V and 2 bases from J, leaving 11 bases between. CDR3 length equals 15 residues. The CDR3 spells CASSEAQSSAYEQYF. The CDR3 coding sequence is TGTGCCAGCAGTGAAGCACAGTCATCAGCCTACGAGCAGTACTTC.

The J gene is TRBJ2-1, the V gene TRBV4-2, with 7 bases identical to TRBD2. Germline V CDR1 and CDR2: LGHNA, YNFKEQ. This CDR3 is 15 amino acids long. V shed 4 bases, J shed 4 bases, and the junction held 7 bases outside the gene matches. CDR3 loop: CASSPGLTMYNEQFF. In nucleotides, the CDR3 is TGTGCCAGCAGCCCGGGACTAACTATGTACAATGAGCAGTTCTTC.

This chain connects TRBV28 to TRBJ2-1; 7 nucleotides line up with TRBD1. CDR3 length equals 14 residues. J was trimmed by 6 bases and V by 6 bases; bases with no gene match: 8. CDR1 MDHEN and CDR2 SYDVKM come from the germline V gene. CDR3 sequence (DNA): TGTGCCAGCAGCCCTAGGGGGCGCAGCAATGAGCAGTTCTTC. It encodes CASSPRGRSNEQFF.

V is TRBV6-6 and J is TRBJ1-1; D is possibly TRBD1 (5 bases). This CDR3 comprises 14 residues. V lost 5 bases, J lost 4 bases, and 14 bases lay in between. The germline CDR1 and CDR2 sequences are MNHNY and SVGAGI (reference sequence). The CDR3: CASSRVAGRTEAFF. The CDR3 bases are TGTGCCAGCAGTAGAGTGGCAGGGCGCACTGAAGCTTTCTTT.

This chain joins TRBV28 and TRBJ1-2; no firm D call. CDR1 and CDR2 (germline): MDHEN, SYDVKM. Trimming stripped 3 bases from V and 8 bases from J, with 22 bases between. This CDR3 has 16 residues. CDR3 sequence (DNA): TGTGCCAGCAGTTTTGGTTGGGCAGGCTATTCGTCCGGCTACACCTTC. Translating gives CASSFGWAGYSSGYTF.

This chain joins TRBV5-4 and TRBJ2-1; 10 bases align to TRBD1. V was pared by 2 bases and J by 9 bases, with 11 bases of the junction left unmatched. Germline CDR1 is SGHNT and CDR2 is YYREEE (reference sequence). The CDR3 totals 16 residues. The CDR3 bases are TGTGCCAGCAGCTTACCCGGGACAGGGGTTTTCGGTGAGCAGTTCTTC. It encodes CASSLPGTGVFGEQFF.

The genes are TRBV7-2 and TRBJ2-5, with 7 bases aligning to TRBD2. J gave up 4 bases and V 7 bases, and 9 bases lay outside the gene matches. The CDR3 has 14 amino acids. The germline gives CDR1 SGHTA, CDR2 FQGNSA. CDR3 residues: CASKPGGGAETQYF. CDR3 in DNA: TGTGCCAGCAAACCGGGGGGAGGGGCAGAGACCCAGTACTTC.

This clone was recorded a few times. CDR3 loop: CASSPQLTSGSTDTQYF. The CDR3 nucleotides are TGTGCCAGCAGCCCTCAACTCACTAGCGGGAGTACAGATACGCAGTATTTT. V is TRBV5-8 and J is TRBJ2-3, with 11 bases aligning to TRBD2. Looked up from germline, CDR1 is SGHTS and CDR2 is YDEGEE. The CDR3 contains 17 residues. V shed 4 bases and J 3 bases; nucleotides not matched to a gene: 10.